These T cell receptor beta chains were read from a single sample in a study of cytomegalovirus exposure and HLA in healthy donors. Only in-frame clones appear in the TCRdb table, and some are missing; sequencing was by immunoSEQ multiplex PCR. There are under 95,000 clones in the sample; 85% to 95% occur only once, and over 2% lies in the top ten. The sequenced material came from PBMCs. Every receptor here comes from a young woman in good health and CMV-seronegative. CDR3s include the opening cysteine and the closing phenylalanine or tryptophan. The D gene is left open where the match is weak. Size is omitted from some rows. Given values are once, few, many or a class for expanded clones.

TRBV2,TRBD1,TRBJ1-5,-,CASSDGQGGRPQHF,TGTGCCAGCAGCGATGGACAGGGAGGTCGGCCCCAGCATTTT
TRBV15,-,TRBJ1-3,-,CATSSNRPENTIYF,TGTGCCACCAGCAGTAACAGGCCAGAAAACACCATATATTTT
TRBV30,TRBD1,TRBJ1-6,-,CAWRRWGQGEPLHF,TGTGCCTGGAGAAGGTGGGGACAGGGAGAACCCCTCCACTTT
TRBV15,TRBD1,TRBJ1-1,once,CATSGDRGDTEAFF,TGTGCCACCAGCGGGGACAGGGGGGACACTGAAGCTTTCTTT
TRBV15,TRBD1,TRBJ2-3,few,CATSRDQGQGADTQYF,TGTGCCACCAGCAGAGATCAGGGACAGGGGGCGGATACGCAGTATTTT
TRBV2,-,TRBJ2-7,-,CASSPQGRRNSYEQYF,TGTGCCAGCAGCCCACAGGGACGCAGAAATTCCTACGAGCAGTACTTC
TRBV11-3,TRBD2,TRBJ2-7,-,CASSPEREATYEQYF,TGTGCCAGCAGTCCAGAGCGGGAGGCAACCTACGAGCAGTACTTC
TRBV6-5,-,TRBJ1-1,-,CASRDGERIWTEAFF,TGTGCCAGCAGGGACGGGGAACGAATATGGACTGAAGCTTTCTTT
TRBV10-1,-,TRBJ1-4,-,CASRTVNEKLFF,TGCGCCAGCAGGACAGTAAATGAAAAACTGTTTTTT
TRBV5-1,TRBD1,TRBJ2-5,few,CASSLEGQGRGVETQYF,TGCGCCAGCAGCTTGGAGGGACAGGGAAGGGGCGTGGAGACCCAGTACTTC
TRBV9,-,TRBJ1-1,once,CASSVDGVTEAFF,TGTGCCAGCAGCGTAGACGGGGTCACTGAAGCTTTCTTT
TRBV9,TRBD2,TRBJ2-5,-,CASSVVASGSETQYF,TGTGCCAGCAGCGTAGTGGCTAGCGGGAGTGAGACCCAGTACTTC
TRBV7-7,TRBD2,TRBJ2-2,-,CASSSGGGPTGELFF,TGTGCTAGCAGCTCCGGGGGGGGTCCCACCGGGGAGCTGTTTTTT
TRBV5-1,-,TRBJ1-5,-,CASSPAPGNSNQPQHF,TGCGCCAGCAGCCCGGCCCCGGGGAATAGCAATCAGCCCCAGCATTTT
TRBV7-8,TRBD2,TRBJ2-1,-,CASSPGLDYDEQFF,TGTGCCAGCAGCCCAGGACTAGATTACGATGAGCAGTTCTTC
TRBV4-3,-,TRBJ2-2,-,CASSQDLGLRGGSGELFF,TGCGCCAGCAGCCAAGACCTAGGTTTGCGGGGCGGATCCGGGGAGCTGTTTTTT
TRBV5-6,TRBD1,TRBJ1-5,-,CASSFGQVHQPQHF,TGTGCCAGCAGCTTCGGACAGGTCCATCAGCCCCAGCATTTT
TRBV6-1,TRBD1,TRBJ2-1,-,CASSEGQGAYWNEQFF,TGTGCCAGCAGTGAGGGACAGGGGGCGTATTGGAATGAGCAGTTCTTC
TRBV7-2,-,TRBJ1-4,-,CASSPGVAATNEKLFF,TGTGCCAGCAGCCCGGGTGTCGCCGCAACTAATGAAAAACTGTTTTTT
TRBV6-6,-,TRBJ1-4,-,CASSSDEKLFF,TGTGCCAGCAGTTCGGATGAAAAACTGTTTTTT
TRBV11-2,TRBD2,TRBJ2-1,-,CASSLDLISGGEQFF,TGTGCCAGCAGCTTAGATTTGATTTCGGGGGGTGAGCAGTTCTTC
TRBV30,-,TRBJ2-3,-,CAWALREVWATDTQYF,TGTGCCTGGGCACTCAGGGAGGTTTGGGCCACAGATACGCAGTATTTT